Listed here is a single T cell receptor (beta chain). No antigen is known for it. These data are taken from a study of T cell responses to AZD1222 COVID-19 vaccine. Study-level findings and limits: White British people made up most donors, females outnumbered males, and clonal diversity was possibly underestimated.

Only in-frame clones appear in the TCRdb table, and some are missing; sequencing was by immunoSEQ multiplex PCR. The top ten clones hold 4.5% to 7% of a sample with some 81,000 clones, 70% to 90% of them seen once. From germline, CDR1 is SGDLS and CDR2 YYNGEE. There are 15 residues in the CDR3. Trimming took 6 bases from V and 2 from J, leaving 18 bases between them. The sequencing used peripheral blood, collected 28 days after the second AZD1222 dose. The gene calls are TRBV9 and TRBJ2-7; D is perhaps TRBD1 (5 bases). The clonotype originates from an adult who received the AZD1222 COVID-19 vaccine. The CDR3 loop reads CASNTLPGLTYEQYF. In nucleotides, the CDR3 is TGTGCCAGCAATACCCTCCCAGGGCTCACCTACGAGCAGTACTTC.